The 21 T cell receptor beta chains below come from one sample, sequenced in a study of cytotoxic CD8 clonotypes in ibrutinib-treated CLL. TCRdb keeps only in-frame clones here, not all; method: immunoSEQ multiplex PCR. The sample lists 35,000 to 55,000 clones, 55% to 80% occurring once. The source material was PBMCs, sampled after 12 months of ibrutinib treatment. These TCRs come from a human donor with chronic lymphocytic leukemia.

The chain joins TRBV18 to TRBJ1-5, with 10 bases that match TRBD1. V shed 4 bases and J 6 bases; nucleotides not matched to a gene: 6. Germline CDR1 reads KGHSH; CDR2 reads LQKENI. The CDR3 spans 15 residues. Here the CDR3 DNA reads TGTGCCAGCTCACGAGAGACAGGGGGCAGTCAGCCCCAGCATTTT. This encodes CASSRETGGSQPQHF.

The chain combines TRBV11-3 with TRBJ2-2, with 7 bases that match TRBD1. The V gene end was trimmed by 5 bases and the J gene end by 2 bases; junction bases not matched to a gene: 8. Germline loops: CDR1 SGHNT, CDR2 YENEEA. There are 16 residues in the CDR3. For the CDR3, the DNA is TGTGCCAGCAGCCCGGGGACAGTCGGTAACACCGGGGAGCTGTTTTTT. Translation gives CASSPGTVGNTGELFF.

J is TRBJ2-7 and V is TRBV7-3; no firm D call. With 2 bases removed from V and 5 bases from J, the gap between germline ends came to 16 bases. The CDR3 is 15 residues long. Germline lookup yields CDR1 SGHTA and CDR2 FQGTGA. The CDR3: CASSLGPVREHEQYF. The CDR3 DNA follows: TGTGCCAGCAGCTTAGGCCCAGTCCGAGAGCACGAGCAGTACTTC.

This chain connects TRBV6-6 to TRBJ1-5; a possible D gene is TRBD1 (5 bases). This CDR3 region has 14 residues. Germline CDR1 and CDR2: MNHNY and SVGAGI (reference sequence). The V end lost 2 bases, the J end lost 1 base, and 6 bases lay between the germline ends. CDR3 in amino acids: CASSYRGSNQPQHF. The CDR3, as DNA: TGTGCCAGCAGTTACAGGGGAAGCAATCAGCCCCAGCATTTT.

The chain links TRBV14 to TRBJ1-4; 8 nucleotides line up with TRBD1. This CDR3 has 16 residues. Germline V gives CDR1 SGHDN, CDR2 FVKESK. The J segment lost 4 bases and the V segment lost 4 bases, leaving 8 bases of the junction unmatched. CDR3 residues: CASSPPPQGDNEKLFF. The CDR3 bases are TGTGCCAGCAGCCCCCCCCCACAGGGGGATAATGAAAAACTGTTTTTT.

The rearrangement uses TRBV4-1 and TRBJ1-5; weak D call: TRBD1 (6 bases). The CDR3 length is 14 residues. The germline V gene has CDR1 MGHRA and CDR2 YSYEKL. V was pared by 4 bases and J by 2 bases, with 9 bases between. Here the CDR3 reads CASSPRTGNQPQHF. CDR3 sequence (DNA): TGCGCCAGCAGCCCCAGGACAGGCAATCAGCCCCAGCATTTT.

This clone has just a few counts. The genes are TRBV5-1 and TRBJ2-7, with D possibly matching TRBD1 (5 bases). This CDR3 has 14 amino acids. Germline loops: CDR1 SGHRS, CDR2 YFSETQ. V shed 6 bases and J shed 3 bases, with 16 bases lying between them. The CDR3 reads CASTPGDRYYEQYF. CDR3 coding DNA: TGCGCCAGCACCCCAGGTGACAGATACTACGAGCAGTACTTC. Full variable domain (outside the CDR3, taken from reference TRBV5-1 and TRBJ2-7): KAGVTQTPRYLIKTRGQQVTLSCSPISGHRSVSWYQQTPGQGLQFLFEYFSETQRNKGNFPGRFSGRQFSNSRSEMNVSTLELGDSALYLCASTPGDRYYEQYFGPGTRLTVT.

The rearrangement uses TRBV30 and TRBJ1-5, with TRBD1 identical over 7 bases. V trimming: 5 bases; J trimming: 1 base; junction bases outside the gene matches: 14. CDR3 length equals 17 residues. Germline V gene data show CDR1 as GTSNPN and CDR2 as SVGIG (reference sequence). The CDR3 sequence: CAWGQGQPGPSNQPQHF. In nucleotides, the CDR3 is TGTGCCTGGGGTCAGGGACAGCCAGGTCCAAGCAATCAGCCCCAGCATTTT.

The chain recombines TRBV9 with TRBJ2-7; 11 bases fit TRBD2. The CDR3 is 15 residues long. The germline V gene encodes CDR1 SGDLS and CDR2 YYNGEE. With 4 bases clipped from V and 2 bases from J, the junction kept 5 bases outside the gene matches. DNA for the CDR3: TGTGCCAGCAGCCTGGGACTAGCGGAAACCTACGAGCAGTACTTC. It specifies CASSLGLAETYEQYF.

The rearrangement links TRBV5-1 to TRBJ1-1; D gene uncertain. The germline V and J ends were trimmed by 7 bases and 0 bases, with 25 bases remaining between them. The CDR3 extends over 18 amino acids. CDR1 SGHRS and CDR2 YFSETQ come from the germline V gene. Here the CDR3 reads CASHGGEASLFMNTEAFF. The DNA of the CDR3 is TGCGCCAGCCACGGTGGAGAAGCGTCACTTTTCATGAACACTGAAGCTTTCTTT.

The rearrangement joins TRBV5-4 to TRBJ2-7, with 9 bases aligning to TRBD1. Germline CDR1 reads SGHNT; CDR2 reads YYREEE (reference sequence). The CDR3 is made up of 14 amino acids. With 5 bases clipped from V and 6 bases from J, the junction kept 9 bases outside the gene matches. DNA for the CDR3: TGTGCCAGCAGGGACCGGGACAGGGTTCGCGAGCAGTACTTC. Translation: CASRDRDRVREQYF. The whole variable domain, filled in from reference TRBV5-4 and TRBJ2-7, reads ETGVTQSPTHLIKTRGQQVTLRCSSQSGHNTVSWYQQALGQGPQFIFQYYREEENGRGNFPPRFSGLQFPNYSSELNVNALELDDSALYLCASRDRDRVREQYFGPGTRLTVT.

This clone has a handful of counts. The chain recombines TRBV19 with TRBJ1-3, with 7 bases fitting TRBD1. V gave up 4 bases and J gave up 0 bases; unmatched junction bases: 15. The CDR3 runs 19 residues. CDR1 is LNHDA and CDR2 is SQIVND in the germline V gene (reference sequence). The CDR3, as DNA: TGTGCCAGTAGTAACATATTGACGGGACAGCGACACTCTGGAAACACCATATATTTT. Amino acids: CASSNILTGQRHSGNTIYF. The full variable domain, completed using reference TRBV19 and TRBJ1-3, is DGGITQSPKYLFRKEGQNVTLSCEQNLNHDAMYWYRQDPGQGLRLIYYSQIVNDFQKGDIAEGYSVSREKKESFPLTVTSAQKNPTAFYLCASSNILTGQRHSGNTIYFGEGSWLTVV.

This clone has only one observation. This chain uses TRBV18 with TRBJ2-2; no clear D. CDR3 size: 14 residues. CDR1 is KGHSH and CDR2 is LQKENI in the germline V gene. The V gene lost 3 bases and the J gene lost 7 bases, with 12 bases spanning the gap. DNA of the CDR3: TGTGCCAGCTCACCGGAGTCAGGCGGCGGGGAGCTGTTTTTT. The encoded protein is CASSPESGGGELFF.

This rearrangement joins TRBV7-2 to TRBJ1-1; 8 nucleotides agree with TRBD1. Unmatched junction bases numbered 4, after V lost 4 bases and J lost 3 bases. Germline V gene data show CDR1 as SGHTA and CDR2 as FQGNSA. The CDR3 consists of 14 residues. CDR3: CASSYWTGHTEAFF. CDR3 nucleotides: TGTGCCAGCAGCTACTGGACAGGGCACACTGAAGCTTTCTTT.

This clone was counted between two and nine times. The chain uses TRBV7-3 and TRBJ2-2; D ambiguous. The CDR3 is made up of 13 amino acids. V was clipped by 0 bases and J by 6 bases, with 5 bases between them. The germline gives CDR1 SGHTA, CDR2 FQGTGA. The CDR3 DNA sequence: TGTGCCAGCAGCTTAACGTATCCCGGGGAGCTGTTTTTT. Its protein product is CASSLTYPGELFF.

The genes are TRBV6-5 and TRBJ2-1, with 9 bases fitting TRBD1. The CDR3 length is 15 residues. Germline CDR1 MNHEY, CDR2 SVGAGI. V shed 5 bases, J shed 5 bases, and the junction held 7 bases outside the gene matches. CDR3 sequence: CASSPGTGPNNEQFF. The CDR3 nucleotides read TGTGCCAGCAGTCCCGGGACAGGGCCAAACAATGAGCAGTTCTTC.

The CDR3 loop reads CSVAETPNSPLHF. The CDR3 DNA sequence: TGCAGCGTTGCCGAGACGCCTAATTCACCCCTCCACTTT. This sequence joins TRBV29-1 and TRBJ1-6; D unresolved. V was pared by 4 bases and J by 6 bases, with 10 bases between. This CDR3 is built from 13 residues. The germline V gene encodes CDR1 SQVTM and CDR2 ANQGSEA.

With regard to this clone: Sequence at one end of the junction differs from germline and may be a read error. V is TRBV10-3 and J is TRBJ2-3; D possibly corresponds to TRBD2 (6 bases). Germline assignment: CDR1 ENHRY and CDR2 SYGVKD. This CDR3 has 14 amino acids. The CDR3 DNA sequence: TGTGCCATCACTGAGGGGACTAGCACAGATACGCAGTATTTT. Encoded protein: CAITEGTSTDTQYF.

The J gene is TRBJ2-1, the V gene TRBV7-6; D possibly uses TRBD1 or TRBD2 (6 bases each). Trimming shortened V by 0 bases and J by 7 bases, and 10 bases separated the two germline ends. Per germline, CDR1 SGHVS and CDR2 FNYEAQ. This CDR3 region has 14 residues. The DNA of the CDR3 is TGTGCCAGCAGCTTAGCGGGGGGCCTGAATGAGCAGTTCTTC. As protein: CASSLAGGLNEQFF.

This clone was counted a few times. This chain connects TRBV9 to TRBJ1-2; D is possibly TRBD1 (5 bases). Trimming shortened V by 0 bases and J by 4 bases, and 7 bases separated the two germline ends. The CDR3 is made up of 13 amino acids. Germline CDR1 and CDR2: SGDLS and YYNGEE. The CDR3 bases are TGTGCCAGCAGCGTAGCTGGGGGCTATGGCTACACCTTC. Its protein product is CASSVAGGYGYTF.

By its share, this clone is medium-sized (0.01 to 0.1%). The rearrangement joins TRBV6-6 to TRBJ2-3; D remains unclear. V lost 8 bases to trimming and J lost 0 bases, with 9 bases between them. CDR3 length: 13 residues. Germline loops: CDR1 MNHNY, CDR2 SVGAGI (reference sequence). The CDR3 DNA reads TGTGCCAGCCTCAGAACTAGCACAGATACGCAGTATTTT. This gives the protein CASLRTSTDTQYF.